This T cell receptor beta chain was recovered during a study of control samples from healthy donors and cancer patients. The protocol was immunoSEQ multiplex PCR, while the TCRdb copy is restricted to in-frame clones and leaves out a portion. The sample holds 200,000 to 250,000 clones, roughly 94% seen once. The CDR3 runs to 17 residues. CDR1 and CDR2 from the germline V gene are KGHSH and LQKENI. V was clipped by 2 bases and J by 0 bases, with 16 bases between them. Sequences were obtained from blood. The genes are TRBV18 and TRBJ1-1, with D possibly being TRBD1 (5 bases). The TCR was taken from a man between 50 and 59 years old in good health. The CDR3 DNA reads as TGTGCCAGCTCACCAAAGCCAGGGAATAGGTTGAACACTGAAGCTTTCTTT. Protein: CASSPKPGNRLNTEAFF.